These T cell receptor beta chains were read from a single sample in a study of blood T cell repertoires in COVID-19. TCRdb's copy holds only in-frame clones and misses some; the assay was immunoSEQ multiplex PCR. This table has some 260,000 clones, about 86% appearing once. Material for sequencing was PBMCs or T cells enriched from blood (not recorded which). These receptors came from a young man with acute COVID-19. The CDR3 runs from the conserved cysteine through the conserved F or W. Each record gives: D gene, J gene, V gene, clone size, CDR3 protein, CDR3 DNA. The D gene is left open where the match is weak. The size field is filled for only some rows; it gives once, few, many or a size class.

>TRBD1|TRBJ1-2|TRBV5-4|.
CASSFQGVSYGYTF
TGTGCCAGCAGCTTCCAGGGGGTTAGCTATGGCTACACCTTC
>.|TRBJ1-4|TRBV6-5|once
CASRRDIGEKLFF
TGTGCCAGCAGAAGGGACATCGGTGAAAAACTGTTTTTT
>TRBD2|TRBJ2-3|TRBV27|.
CASSQTSGRTNTQYF
TGTGCCAGCAGTCAGACTAGCGGGAGGACGAATACGCAGTATTTT
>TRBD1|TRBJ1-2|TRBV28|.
CASLNHRTGNGYTF
TGTGCCAGTCTAAATCACAGGACAGGGAATGGCTACACCTTC
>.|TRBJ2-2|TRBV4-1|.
CASSQDGGWESESGELFF
TGCGCCAGCAGCCAAGACGGAGGGTGGGAATCCGAGTCCGGGGAGCTGTTTTTT
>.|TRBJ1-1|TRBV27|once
CASSPEGRRTTEAFF
TGTGCCAGCAGTCCCGAGGGAAGGAGGACCACTGAAGCTTTCTTT
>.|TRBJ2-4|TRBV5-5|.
CASSFPGSKNIQYF
TGTGCCAGCAGCTTCCCAGGTTCCAAAAACATTCAGTACTTC
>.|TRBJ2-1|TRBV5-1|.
CASSAQGGSSYNEQFF
TGCGCCAGCAGTGCCCAAGGGGGAAGCTCCTACAATGAGCAGTTCTTC
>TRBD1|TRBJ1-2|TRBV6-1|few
CASSDRQGVGYTF
TGTGCCAGCAGTGATAGACAGGGGGTTGGCTACACCTTC
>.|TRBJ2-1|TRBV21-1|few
CAARAGSGVSYNEQFF
TGTGCCGCCCGAGCGGGGTCCGGGGTATCCTACAATGAGCAGTTCTTC
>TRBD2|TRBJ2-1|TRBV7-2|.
CASSLELLAGGVGEQFF
TGTGCCAGCAGCTTAGAATTACTAGCGGGAGGTGTCGGTGAGCAGTTCTTC
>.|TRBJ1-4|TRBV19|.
CASGGDISVEKLFF
TGTGCCAGCGGGGGTGACATTTCGGTCGAAAAACTGTTTTTT
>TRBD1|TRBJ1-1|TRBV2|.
CASSGQGPGTEAFF
TGTGCCAGCAGTGGACAGGGGCCGGGGACTGAAGCTTTCTTT
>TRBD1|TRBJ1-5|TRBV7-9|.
CASSLGGQRNQPQHF
TGTGCCAGCAGCTTAGGGGGACAGCGCAATCAGCCCCAGCATTTT
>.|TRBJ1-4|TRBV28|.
CASSPAQSKLFF
TGTGCCAGCAGCCCCGCACAGTCTAAACTGTTTTTT
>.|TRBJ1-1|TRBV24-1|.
CATSDAGRGNTEAFF
TGTGCCACCAGTGATGCAGGGAGGGGGAACACTGAAGCTTTCTTT
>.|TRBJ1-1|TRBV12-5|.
CASGPTPRENTEAFF
TGTGCTAGTGGTCCTACGCCACGGGAGAACACTGAAGCTTTCTTT
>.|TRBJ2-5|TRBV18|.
CASSPGLRETQYF
TGTGCCAGCTCACCTGGGCTTAGAGAGACCCAGTACTTC
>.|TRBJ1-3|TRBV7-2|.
CASSLEGRVGNTIYF
TGTGCCAGCAGCTTAGAGGGCAGGGTTGGAAACACCATATATTTT
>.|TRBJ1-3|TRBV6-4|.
CASSDSGSGNTIYF
TGTGCCAGCAGTGACAGCGGGTCTGGAAACACCATATATTTT